The 24 T cell receptor beta chains below come from one sample, sequenced in a study of identical twins. TCRdb called the 5' RACE reads again in MiXCR, with one record for every CDR3 protein. Of 400,000 to 500,000 distinct CDR3 sequences listed, around a sixth were seen once; the top ten hold roughly an eighth. Sequences were obtained from naive T cells sorted from blood. The receptors stem from a man aged 45-65 years in good health.

The table lists this clonotype with many counts. This sequence joins TRBV20-1 and TRBJ1-5; the match to TRBD1 covers 10 bases. V was clipped by 0 bases and J by 4 bases; unmatched bases: 9. CDR1 and CDR2 from the germline V gene are DFQATT and SNEGSKA (reference sequence). This CDR3 has 17 amino acids. CDR3 amino acids: CSARDPGQGYRNQPQHF. The CDR3 nucleotides read TGCAGTGCTAGAGATCCGGGACAGGGGTATCGTAATCAGCCCCAGCATTTT.

At least ten counts were recorded for this clonotype. This chain joins TRBV12-3 or TRBV12-4 and TRBJ2-3, with D possibly called TRBD1 or TRBD2 (5 bases each). The V and J ends lost 5 bases and 1 base respectively, with 19 bases between them. This CDR3 spans 17 amino acids. The CDR3 nucleotides read TGTGCCAGCAGTCCCCGGGACCTCCGGCGGGGCACAGATACGCAGTATTTT. Protein: CASSPRDLRRGTDTQYF.

This clonotype has just a few counts. The chain carries TRBV20-1 and TRBJ2-7, with 13 bases aligning to TRBD2. Germline trimming cut 5 bases from V and 4 bases from J; bases unmatched to any gene: 2. Germline-derived CDR1 and CDR2 are DFQATT and SNEGSKA (reference sequence). CDR3 size: 13 residues. The CDR3 loop is CSAWTSGSYEQYF. In DNA form, the CDR3 reads TGCAGTGCTTGGACTAGCGGGAGTTACGAGCAGTACTTC.

The chain has TRBV4-1 and TRBJ2-1; the D gene is possibly TRBD2 (6 bases). Trimming cost V 0 bases and J 11 bases, with 11 bases left between them. The CDR3 has 13 residues. Germline-derived CDR1 and CDR2 are MGHRA and YSYEKL. CDR3 nucleotides: TGCGCCAGCAGCCAAGAGTCTGCGGGAAAGCAGTTCTTC. Encoded protein: CASSQESAGKQFF.

The chain employs TRBV4-1 and TRBJ2-3; 9 bases fit TRBD2. Germline V CDR1 and CDR2: MGHRA, YSYEKL. This CDR3 is built from 21 residues. Trimming took 1 base from V and 0 from J; bases not matched to a gene: 17. In DNA form, the CDR3 reads TGCGCCAGCAGCCAAGCGGGGGTTCGAATAGCGGGGGACCTTAGCACAGATACGCAGTATTTT. It yields the protein CASSQAGVRIAGDLSTDTQYF.

This clonotype was observed a few times. The rearrangement links TRBV12-3 or TRBV12-4 to TRBJ2-7; no clear D. Between the trimmed V and J ends, which lost 3 bases and 2 bases, there was a span of 8 bases. CDR3 length equals 13 residues. CDR3 nucleotides: TGTGCCAGCAGTTTCCGGTGGGCCTACGAGCAGTACTTC. The encoded protein is CASSFRWAYEQYF.

This clonotype occurred many times. The chain's CDR3 is CSVEGGSGQRSSYNEQFF. Written as DNA, the CDR3 is TGCAGCGTTGAGGGGGGTAGCGGGCAACGGAGCTCCTACAATGAGCAGTTCTTC. The chain has TRBV29-1 and TRBJ2-1; 7 bases match TRBD2. The V segment lost 3 bases and the J segment 0 bases; nucleotides outside the gene matches: 14. The CDR3 extends over 18 amino acids. CDR1 and CDR2 (germline): SQVTM, ANQGSEA.

The table lists this clonotype with a few counts. The rearrangement links TRBV29-1 to TRBJ2-3, with unresolved D. Germline V gives CDR1 SQVTM, CDR2 ANQGSEA. There are 11 residues in the CDR3. The V and J ends lost 7 bases and 6 bases respectively, with 11 bases between them. CDR3: CSARRSDTQYF. CDR3 sequence (DNA): TGCAGCGCTCGACGGTCGGATACGCAGTATTTT.

The rearrangement links TRBV27 to TRBJ2-7; D remains unclear. This CDR3 spans 16 amino acids. V lost 2 bases to trimming and J lost 0 bases, with 14 bases between them. Per the germline V gene, CDR1 is MNHEY and CDR2 is SMNVEV (reference sequence). CDR3 residues: CASSLSSKRISYEQYF. The CDR3 nucleotides read TGTGCCAGCAGTTTAAGTTCTAAGCGTATCTCCTACGAGCAGTACTTC.

This clonotype showed up just a few times. The genes are TRBV27 and TRBJ2-1; 9 bases align to TRBD2. Germline V gives CDR1 MNHEY, CDR2 SMNVEV (reference sequence). The CDR3 consists of 14 residues. Trimming at V came to 2 bases and at J to 8 bases, leaving 4 bases not matched to a gene. The CDR3 sequence: CASSLKREVYEQFF. For the CDR3, the DNA is TGTGCCAGCAGTTTAAAGCGGGAGGTCTATGAGCAGTTCTTC.

As regards this clonotype: A read error may explain this, as a much larger clone is one base away. The chain employs TRBV7-2 and TRBJ1-1, with unresolved D. The CDR3 contains 13 residues. The V gene's germline CDR1 is SGHTA and CDR2 FQGNSA. Written as DNA, the CDR3 is TGTGCCAGCAGCGTAACCGCGGTGACTGAAGCTTCCTTT. It is translated as CASSVTAVTEASF.

Here the CDR3 reads CASSQEGYYNEQFF. CDR3 bases: TGTGCCAGCAGCCAAGAGGGGTATTACAATGAGCAGTTCTTC. The chain employs TRBV14 and TRBJ2-1; unclear D gene. This CDR3 contains 14 residues. Trimming pared 0 bases from V and 4 bases from J, leaving 7 bases between. Germline loops: CDR1 SGHDN, CDR2 FVKESK.

The chain is built from TRBV12-3 or TRBV12-4 and TRBJ2-3; D is unresolved. The CDR3 spans 14 residues. The V end lost 3 bases, the J end lost 2 bases, and 9 bases lay between the germline ends. The DNA of the CDR3 is TGTGCCAGCAGTTTTCCCGCATCCACAGATACGCAGTATTTT. Amino acids: CASSFPASTDTQYF.

This clonotype was detected only a few times. The chain joins TRBV7-9 to TRBJ2-1; no clear D. CDR1 SEHNR and CDR2 FQNEAQ come from the germline V gene (reference sequence). V lost 5 bases and J 7 bases, leaving 9 bases between the germline ends. The CDR3 contains 12 residues. The CDR3 region is CASSRMLNEQFF. In DNA, the CDR3 is TGTGCCAGCAGCCGTATGCTGAATGAGCAGTTCTTC.

This clonotype was seen at least ten times. The chain links TRBV10-2 to TRBJ1-5; TRBD1 matches at 7 bases. With 0 bases clipped from V and 4 bases from J, the junction kept 3 bases outside the gene matches. There are 15 residues in the CDR3. Germline V gives CDR1 WSHSY, CDR2 SAAADI. The CDR3 here is CASSESGTANQPQHF. The CDR3 DNA follows: TGCGCCAGCAGTGAGTCAGGGACAGCTAATCAGCCCCAGCATTTT.

This clonotype was seen more than once but under ten times. The CDR3 nucleotides read TGCAGTGCAAAGGACAGTATGAACACTGAAGCTTTCTTT. Translation: CSAKDSMNTEAFF. The chain joins TRBV20-1 to TRBJ1-1, with D perhaps matching TRBD1 (6 bases). Trimming took 6 bases from V and 0 from J, leaving 11 bases between them. The CDR3 runs to 13 residues. Germline V CDR1 and CDR2: DFQATT, SNEGSKA (reference sequence).

This clonotype appeared many times. The chain uses TRBV6-5 and TRBJ2-7; 9 bases agree with TRBD2. Germline V lookup: CDR1 MNHEY, CDR2 SVGAGI. V dropped 3 bases and J dropped 2; count of bases not matched to a gene: 5. This CDR3 has 15 amino acids. The CDR3 region has the DNA TGTGCCAGCAGTTATTTTGCGGGGGGGGCCTACGAGCAGTACTTC. It is translated as CASSYFAGGAYEQYF.

The chain is built from TRBV5-1 and TRBJ2-2; 10 bases fit TRBD2. After removal of 4 bases from V and 1 base from J, the junction contained 7 bases not matched to a gene. Germline-derived CDR1 and CDR2 are SGHRS and YFSETQ. This CDR3 comprises 17 residues. CDR3 sequence reads: CASSLTRTSGNTGELFF. CDR3 coding DNA: TGCGCCAGCAGCCTAACTCGGACTAGCGGGAACACCGGGGAGCTGTTTTTT.

The chain links TRBV20-1 to TRBJ2-7; D ambiguous. The CDR3 runs to 16 residues. Trimming shortened V by 1 base and J by 6 bases, and 22 bases separated the two germline ends. Germline loops: CDR1 DFQATT, CDR2 SNEGSKA (reference sequence). CDR3 sequence (DNA): TGCAGTGCTAGAGGACCGGTCCGGCGACAAACCCCCGAGCAGTACTTC. This codes for CSARGPVRRQTPEQYF.

This clonotype was detected ten times or more. J is TRBJ2-3 and V is TRBV20-1; D unclear. This CDR3 comprises 17 residues. The V and J ends lost 6 bases and 0 bases respectively, with 22 bases between them. Germline V lookup: CDR1 DFQATT, CDR2 SNEGSKA (reference sequence). The CDR3 sequence: CSAPPIPGRASTDTQYF. The CDR3 region has the DNA TGCAGTGCCCCCCCGATCCCCGGGCGAGCTAGCACAGATACGCAGTATTTT.

This clonotype was seen more than once but under ten times. The V gene is TRBV11-2, the J gene TRBJ2-5; 9 positions match TRBD1. J was trimmed by 5 bases and V by 3 bases; bases with no gene match: 13. This CDR3 has 17 residues. The germline CDR1 and CDR2 sequences are SGHAT and FQNNGV. The chain's CDR3 is CASSLWTGTGLSETQYF. CDR3 coding DNA: TGTGCCAGCAGCTTGTGGACAGGGACAGGGTTGTCGGAGACCCAGTACTTC.

This chain uses TRBV12-3 or TRBV12-4 with TRBJ1-2; D not certain. V was cut by 7 bases and J by 4 bases, with 16 bases left in between. This CDR3 is built from 14 residues. CDR3 sequence: CASTIGPGSYGYTF. DNA for the CDR3: TGTGCCAGCACTATAGGCCCGGGGAGCTATGGCTACACCTTC.

In this sample, this clonotype turned up a few times. V and J are TRBV20-1 and TRBJ2-7, with 10 bases lining up with TRBD1. This CDR3 comprises 15 residues. The germline gives CDR1 DFQATT, CDR2 SNEGSKA (reference sequence). J lost 2 bases, V lost 3 bases, and 7 bases had no gene match. The CDR3 region is CSASDKDRGTYEQYF. Here the CDR3 DNA reads TGCAGTGCTAGCGATAAGGACAGGGGGACCTACGAGCAGTACTTC.

CDR3 nucleotides: TGTGCCAGCAGTACAGGGGGCTGGAACACTGAAGCTTTCTTT. Translated: CASSTGGWNTEAFF. The rearrangement uses TRBV6-1 and TRBJ1-1, with 9 bases identical to TRBD1. The length of the CDR3 is 14 residues. Germline loops: CDR1 MNHNS, CDR2 SASEGT. The V segment lost 5 bases and the J segment 1 base; nucleotides outside the gene matches: 2.